These T cell receptor beta chains were read from a single sample in a study of radiation and T cells in renal cell carcinoma. Assay: immunoSEQ multiplex PCR; the TCRdb copy retains only in-frame clones and omits some. This table holds more than 4,500 clones, around half found once. The sequences come from tumor tissue, collected from a patient whose treatment included radiotherapy and nephrectomy. The receptor source for this set is a man in his fifties or sixties with renal cell carcinoma. CDR3s include the opening cysteine and the closing phenylalanine or tryptophan. A D gene is named only where the DNA matches it firmly. Expanded clones get a size class; other rows say once, few or many, or leave the size out.

d_call,v_call,clone_size,j_call,cdr3_aa,cdr3_nt
-,TRBV19,-,TRBJ2-6,CASNGDSGANVLTF,TGTGCCAGTAACGGGGACTCTGGGGCCAACGTCCTGACTTTC
TRBD1,TRBV7-9,few,TRBJ2-7,CASSLTGVTYEQYF,TGTGCCAGCAGCTTGACAGGGGTCACCTACGAGCAGTACTTC
-,TRBV7-9,medium-sized,TRBJ1-2,CASSLSRADYGYTF,TGTGCCAGCAGCTTAAGCAGGGCGGACTATGGCTACACCTTC
TRBD1,TRBV9,-,TRBJ2-7,CASSPRSGTGYEQYF,TGTGCCAGCAGCCCCCGTTCCGGGACAGGCTACGAGCAGTACTTC
TRBD1,TRBV6-1,-,TRBJ1-4,CASREIQGNYEKLFF,TGTGCCAGCAGGGAGATACAGGGGAACTATGAAAAACTGTTTTTT
-,TRBV12-5,-,TRBJ1-1,CASGLLNTEAFF,TGTGCTAGTGGTTTACTGAACACTGAAGCTTTCTTT
TRBD1,TRBV9,-,TRBJ1-4,CASGTGNLGEKLFF,TGTGCCAGCGGGACAGGGAACCTGGGTGAAAAACTGTTTTTT
-,TRBV6-6,few,TRBJ1-6,CASMRTERSPLHF,TGTGCCAGCATGCGGACAGAGAGATCACCCCTCCACTTT
TRBD1,TRBV11-2,-,TRBJ1-2,CASSSDRGGYTF,TGTGCCAGCAGCTCTGACAGGGGTGGCTACACCTTC
TRBD2,TRBV7-2,-,TRBJ2-5,CASSFRSLAEQYF,TGTGCCAGCAGCTTTCGCAGCCTAGCGGAGCAGTACTTC
-,TRBV4-3,-,TRBJ1-1,CASSQVLQGRTEAFF,TGCGCCAGCAGCCAAGTTTTGCAGGGGCGGACTGAAGCTTTCTTT
-,TRBV21-1,-,TRBJ1-5,CASSRPPGLHPQPQHF,TGTGCCAGCAGCAGACCTCCGGGACTCCATCCCCAGCCCCAGCATTTT
-,TRBV27,-,TRBJ1-1,CASSFRGRVTEAFF,TGTGCCAGCAGTTTCAGGGGTCGCGTCACTGAAGCTTTCTTT
-,TRBV2,-,TRBJ1-4,CASSESGRREKLFF,TGTGCCAGCAGTGAATCGGGGCGGCGTGAAAAACTGTTTTTT
TRBD1,TRBV29-1,-,TRBJ1-4,CSVRTGSVKLFF,TGCAGCGTCCGGACAGGGTCGGTGAAACTGTTTTTT
TRBD1,TRBV11-1,-,TRBJ2-2,CASSLGQGPNTGELFF,TGTGCCAGCAGCCTGGGACAGGGCCCGAACACCGGGGAGCTGTTTTTT
TRBD1,TRBV27,once,TRBJ1-2,CASSLLGQSYGYTF,TGTGCCAGCAGTTTATTGGGACAGTCGTATGGCTACACCTTC
TRBD2,TRBV7-9,few,TRBJ2-3,CASSPSAGHPSTDTQYF,TGTGCCAGCAGCCCCTCAGCGGGGCACCCTAGCACAGATACGCAGTATTTT
-,TRBV19,-,TRBJ2-3,CASSPEFVRKNTQYF,TGTGCCAGTAGTCCGGAGTTCGTCCGCAAAAATACGCAGTATTTT
-,TRBV5-4,-,TRBJ2-7,CASSLAGAAYEQYF,TGTGCCAGCAGCCTGGCAGGGGCGGCCTACGAGCAGTACTTC
-,TRBV6-6,few,TRBJ2-7,CASRGILAYEQYF,TGTGCCAGCCGCGGGATTTTGGCCTACGAGCAGTACTTC
-,TRBV27,-,TRBJ2-7,CASRPLGSYEQYF,TGTGCCAGCAGGCCCCTTGGGTCCTACGAGCAGTACTTC
-,TRBV14,few,TRBJ1-1,CASSALDSPGSEAFF,TGTGCCAGCAGCGCGTTAGACTCCCCGGGGTCTGAAGCTTTCTTT
-,TRBV7-6,-,TRBJ2-3,CASSRGGGGTDTQYF,TGTGCCAGCAGCCGTGGAGGCGGAGGCACAGATACGCAGTATTTT
-,TRBV21-1,-,TRBJ1-5,CASRKGGLSNQPQHF,TGTGCCAGCAGAAAAGGAGGGCTTAGCAATCAGCCCCAGCATTTT
-,TRBV15,-,TRBJ1-4,CATSPGAQGGEEKLFF,TGTGCCACCAGTCCAGGGGCACAAGGGGGGGAAGAAAAACTGTTTTTT
TRBD2,TRBV5-6,once,TRBJ2-3,CASSLGVAGTTDTQYF,TGTGCCAGCAGCTTGGGGGTAGCGGGAACCACAGATACGCAGTATTTT
TRBD1,TRBV11-2,-,TRBJ2-5,CASSPTGGFLETQYF,TGTGCCAGCAGCCCGACAGGGGGCTTTTTAGAGACCCAGTACTTC
TRBD1,TRBV5-1,-,TRBJ2-2,CASSQTGLGTGELFF,TGCGCCAGCAGCCAGACAGGGTTGGGCACCGGGGAGCTGTTTTTT
-,TRBV5-5,-,TRBJ2-7,CASSLEAEYEQYF,TGTGCCAGCAGCTTAGAGGCGGAGTACGAGCAGTACTTC